The 30 T cell receptor beta chains in this list originate from one sample, sequenced in a study of blood T cell repertoires in COVID-19. Profiling relied on immunoSEQ multiplex PCR, and the TCRdb table lists in-frame clones only, not all of them. The data contain over 40,000 clones, 92% of them seen just once; the ten biggest clones take up 9.5% to 15%. The sample was peripheral blood. Receptors were obtained from a human donor in a cohort sampled during active COVID-19.

The rearrangement links TRBV30 to TRBJ2-3; 8 bases are a match to TRBD2. The V gene end was trimmed by 1 base and the J gene end by 7 bases; junction bases not matched to a gene: 4. Looked up from germline, CDR1 is GTSNPN and CDR2 is SVGIG (reference sequence). The length of the CDR3 is 13 residues. CDR3 in amino acids: CAWSAGGGHTQYF. Written as DNA, the CDR3 is TGTGCCTGGAGTGCCGGGGGGGGACATACGCAGTATTTT.

The chain joins TRBV27 to TRBJ2-7, with 8 bases lining up with TRBD1. This CDR3 has 15 amino acids. Looked up from germline, CDR1 is MNHEY and CDR2 is SMNVEV (reference sequence). Trimming at V came to 0 bases and at J to 2 bases, leaving 3 bases not matched to a gene. CDR3 coding DNA: TGTGCCAGCAGTTTATCTGGGACAGGTACCTACGAGCAGTACTTC. It codes for CASSLSGTGTYEQYF.

The J gene is TRBJ2-7, the V gene TRBV7-9; the D gene is possibly TRBD1 (6 bases). The germline V gene encodes CDR1 SEHNR and CDR2 FQNEAQ (reference sequence). Trimming stripped 10 bases from V and 2 bases from J, with 15 bases between. The CDR3 totals 13 residues. The CDR3: CATSDGGPYEQYF. The CDR3 DNA is TGTGCCACCTCCGATGGGGGCCCCTACGAGCAGTACTTC.

The chain has TRBV19 and TRBJ1-4, with TRBD1 as a possible D gene (6 bases). V was cut by 4 bases and J by 8 bases, with 17 bases left in between. The germline V gene encodes CDR1 LNHDA and CDR2 SQIVND (reference sequence). The CDR3 totals 15 residues. The CDR3 spells CASSRPGHRGEKLFF. The CDR3, as DNA: TGTGCCAGTAGTAGACCGGGACACCGAGGGGAAAAACTGTTTTTT.

The chain carries TRBV19 and TRBJ2-2, with a possible D match to TRBD1 (6 bases). CDR3 length: 14 residues. Per the germline V gene, CDR1 is LNHDA and CDR2 is SQIVND (reference sequence). Trimming left V 3 bases short and J 5 bases short, with 10 bases between. The DNA of the CDR3 is TGTGCCAGTAGTATCAGGGGTGAGACCGGGGAGCTGTTTTTT. Translated, it gives CASSIRGETGELFF.

The V call is TRBV5-4, the J call TRBJ1-2; possible D gene TRBD1, 5 bases. V was shortened by 1 base and J by 2 bases, with 9 bases between the two germline ends. This CDR3 region has 14 residues. From germline, CDR1 is SGHNT and CDR2 YYREEE (reference sequence). CDR3 nucleotide sequence: TGTGCCAGCAGCTTGTTAGGGGTGAACTATGGCTACACCTTC. Encoded protein: CASSLLGVNYGYTF.

A note on this clone: Other DNA sequences in the sample encode the same CDR3. This chain joins TRBV5-4 and TRBJ2-7; possibly TRBD2 for D (6 bases). CDR3 size: 13 residues. Germline CDR1 reads SGHNT; CDR2 reads YYREEE (reference sequence). V lost 0 bases and J 3 bases, leaving 7 bases between the germline ends. The CDR3 reads CASSLAGSYEQYF. The CDR3 nucleotides are TGTGCCAGCAGCTTGGCCGGGAGCTACGAGCAGTACTTC.

DNA for the CDR3: TGTGCCAGCAGCGTAGCGGCAGGGTGGAACACCGGGGAGCTGTTTTTT. This translates into CASSVAAGWNTGELFF. The chain uses TRBV9 and TRBJ2-2, with a possible D match to TRBD1 (5 bases). The CDR3 spans 16 residues. V shed 0 bases and J shed 1 base, with 10 bases lying between them. CDR1 is SGDLS and CDR2 is YYNGEE in the germline V gene.

J is TRBJ2-3 and V is TRBV5-1; possibly TRBD2 for D (5 bases). Per the germline V gene, CDR1 is SGHRS and CDR2 is YFSETQ. This CDR3 is 12 amino acids long. Trimming shortened V by 4 bases and J by 5 bases, and 8 bases separated the two germline ends. CDR3 residues: CASSLGLDTQYF. CDR3 DNA sequence: TGCGCCAGCAGCCTCGGACTAGATACGCAGTATTTT.

In its sample, this clone was seen a few times. The chain combines TRBV2 with TRBJ2-7; unclear D gene. The CDR3 consists of 15 residues. V lost 6 bases to trimming and J lost 2 bases, with 17 bases between them. The V gene's germline CDR1 is SNHLY and CDR2 FYNNEI. In DNA form, the CDR3 reads TGTGCCAGCAGACCCCTAGGAGCGTTAGCCTACGAGCAGTACTTC. Translating gives CASRPLGALAYEQYF.

V gene TRBV5-8 combines with J gene TRBJ2-7; D perhaps matches TRBD2 (5 bases). This CDR3 spans 15 amino acids. Germline V gene sequence: CDR1 SGHTS, CDR2 YDEGEE. The germline V and J ends were trimmed by 4 bases and 2 bases, with 16 bases remaining between them. The DNA of the CDR3 is TGTGCCAGCAGCAAGGGCTTGAGGGAGCCCTACGAGCAGTACTTC. It translates to CASSKGLREPYEQYF.

The V call is TRBV2, the J call TRBJ2-3, with D possibly being TRBD1 (5 bases). Trimming pared 5 bases from V and 0 bases from J, leaving 9 bases between. This CDR3 region has 14 residues. Per the germline V gene, CDR1 is SNHLY and CDR2 is FYNNEI. The CDR3 DNA sequence: TGTGCCAGCAGTCAGAGGACAAGCACAGATACGCAGTATTTT. Translation: CASSQRTSTDTQYF.

This rearrangement joins TRBV7-7 to TRBJ2-5; unclear D gene. Trimming left V 1 base short and J 1 base short, with 10 bases between. CDR3 length equals 15 residues. Germline CDR1 reads SSHAT; CDR2 reads FNYEAQ (reference sequence). CDR3 DNA sequence: TGTGCCAGCAGCTTAGTCCCAGACTCCCAAGAGACCCAGTACTTC. This gives the protein CASSLVPDSQETQYF.

The chain couples TRBV6-5 to TRBJ1-2; TRBD1 might be the D (5 bases). Germline V gene sequence: CDR1 MNHEY, CDR2 SVGAGI. Between the trimmed V and J ends, which lost 10 bases and 7 bases, there was a span of 25 bases. The CDR3 totals 15 residues. The CDR3 sequence: CATKRDGVGGTGYTF. Written as DNA, the CDR3 is TGTGCCACGAAGAGGGACGGCGTGGGGGGAACTGGCTACACCTTC.

This clone rates as hyperexpanded (1% or more). The chain links TRBV5-1 to TRBJ2-7; TRBD1 matches at 7 bases. Looked up from germline, CDR1 is SGHRS and CDR2 is YFSETQ. With 0 bases clipped from V and 2 bases from J, the junction kept 17 bases outside the gene matches. CDR3 length: 19 amino acids. CDR3 loop: CASSLVPRSLYGQAYEQYF. CDR3 sequence (DNA): TGCGCCAGCAGCTTGGTCCCTAGGAGTCTATATGGACAGGCCTACGAGCAGTACTTC. Full variable domain (rest looked up from reference TRBV5-1 and TRBJ2-7): KAGVTQTPRYLIKTRGQQVTLSCSPISGHRSVSWYQQTPGQGLQFLFEYFSETQRNKGNFPGRFSGRQFSNSRSEMNVSTLELGDSALYLCASSLVPRSLYGQAYEQYFGPGTRLTVT.

The chain links TRBV6-5 to TRBJ2-1, with D perhaps matching TRBD2 (5 bases). CDR1 and CDR2 (germline): MNHEY, SVGAGI. The V gene lost 0 bases and the J gene lost 3 bases, with 9 bases spanning the gap. The CDR3 is made up of 15 amino acids. The CDR3 DNA follows: TGTGCCAGCAGTTACTCTAGGAGGAACTACAATGAGCAGTTCTTC. Amino acids: CASSYSRRNYNEQFF.

This clone was observed a single time. The genes are TRBV19 and TRBJ2-7, with 9 bases identical to TRBD2. The germline V gene encodes CDR1 LNHDA and CDR2 SQIVND (reference sequence). The CDR3 length is 16 residues. The V and J ends lost 5 bases and 6 bases, in that order; junction bases with no gene match: 14. CDR3 DNA sequence: TGTGCCAGTAGTGTGGGGAGAACGGGACTAGCAGGCGAGCAGTACTTC. As protein: CASSVGRTGLAGEQYF. Full variable domain (rest looked up from reference TRBV19 and TRBJ2-7): DGGITQSPKYLFRKEGQNVTLSCEQNLNHDAMYWYRQDPGQGLRLIYYSQIVNDFQKGDIAEGYSVSREKKESFPLTVTSAQKNPTAFYLCASSVGRTGLAGEQYFGPGTRLTVT.

The V gene is TRBV18, the J gene TRBJ2-1, with TRBD2 as a possible D gene (5 bases). The germline V gene has CDR1 KGHSH and CDR2 LQKENI. V dropped 5 bases and J dropped 5 bases, with 13 bases sitting between them. The CDR3 has 14 amino acids. The CDR3 DNA is TGTGCCAGCTCAGGTCCGAGGGCGGACAATGAGCAGTTCTTC. Translated, it gives CASSGPRADNEQFF.

This sequence joins TRBV9 and TRBJ1-6; possible D gene TRBD1, 5 bases. Germline CDR1 and CDR2: SGDLS and YYNGEE. The CDR3 contains 14 residues. The V gene lost 4 bases and the J gene lost 3 bases, with 8 bases spanning the gap. This CDR3 reads CASSPRDYNSPLHF. The DNA of the CDR3 is TGTGCCAGCAGCCCCAGGGACTATAATTCACCCCTCCACTTT.

V is TRBV6-2 or TRBV6-3 and J is TRBJ2-7; TRBD2 matches at 10 bases. After removal of 5 bases from V and 1 base from J, the junction contained 2 bases not matched to a gene. CDR3 length: 14 residues. Germline V gives CDR1 MNHEY, CDR2 SVGEGT. This chain's CDR3 is CASSRTSGSYEQYF. The CDR3 DNA reads as TGTGCCAGCAGTAGGACTAGCGGATCCTACGAGCAGTACTTC.

J is TRBJ1-2 and V is TRBV4-1; 9 bases line up with TRBD1. Germline lookup yields CDR1 MGHRA and CDR2 YSYEKL. The CDR3 covers 15 residues. The trim removed 2 bases at V and 8 bases at J, leaving 9 bases unmatched. Here the CDR3 reads CASSQTPGQGPGYTF. CDR3 nucleotides: TGCGCCAGCAGCCAAACCCCGGGACAGGGCCCAGGCTACACCTTC.

The chain combines TRBV5-1 with TRBJ1-3; 8 bases map to TRBD1. The CDR3 spans 14 residues. With V trimmed by 5 bases and J by 2 bases, 3 bases remained unmatched. Germline CDR1 SGHRS, CDR2 YFSETQ. CDR3 loop: CASSLTGAGNTIYF. The CDR3 region has the DNA TGCGCCAGCAGTTTGACAGGGGCTGGAAACACCATATATTTT.

This clone was seen a single time. The chain combines TRBV28 with TRBJ2-2; 7 nucleotides line up with TRBD1. Germline lookup yields CDR1 MDHEN and CDR2 SYDVKM. Losses at the gene ends were 6 bases for V and 6 bases for J; bases not matched to a gene: 4. The CDR3 is 13 residues long. CDR3 protein: CASRYRGPGELFF. The CDR3 DNA reads as TGTGCCAGCAGGTACAGGGGCCCCGGGGAGCTGTTTTTT.

This chain's CDR3 is CASSLAQGTYSPLHF. The CDR3 DNA reads as TGTGCCAGCAGCTTAGCTCAGGGGACGTATTCACCCCTCCACTTT. The rearrangement links TRBV7-9 to TRBJ1-6, with D perhaps matching TRBD1 (6 bases). CDR1 is SEHNR, CDR2 FQNEAQ, per germline (reference sequence). This CDR3 is built from 15 residues. The V gene lost 0 bases and the J gene lost 8 bases, with 11 bases spanning the gap.

The V call is TRBV13, the J call TRBJ2-7; D remains unclear. The CDR3 extends over 11 amino acids. V was pared by 5 bases and J by 6 bases, with 8 bases between. CDR1 and CDR2 (germline): PRHDT, FYEKMQ (reference sequence). The chain's CDR3 is CASSRESEQYF. The CDR3 nucleotides read TGTGCCAGCAGCCGAGAATCCGAGCAGTACTTC.

The chain uses TRBV24-1 and TRBJ2-5; 8 nucleotides match TRBD2. J lost 4 bases, V lost 7 bases, and 4 bases had no gene match. The germline V gene has CDR1 KGHDR and CDR2 SFDVKD. CDR3 length: 13 amino acids. CDR3 sequence (DNA): TGTGCCACCAGCGGGGGGGCTTTAGAGACCCAGTACTTC. It codes for CATSGGALETQYF.

V usage is TRBV19 and J usage is TRBJ2-7; a weak D match, TRBD1 (5 bases). V shed 5 bases and J shed 3 bases, with 17 bases lying between them. The germline CDR1 and CDR2 sequences are LNHDA and SQIVND (reference sequence). This CDR3 comprises 15 residues. CDR3 residues: CASSGASRSLYEQYF. The CDR3 bases are TGTGCCAGTAGTGGGGCCAGCCGATCCCTCTACGAGCAGTACTTC.

J is TRBJ2-1 and V is TRBV4-1; 13 bases agree with TRBD2. V gave up 4 bases and J gave up 7 bases; unmatched junction bases: 7. Germline CDR1 is MGHRA and CDR2 is YSYEKL. CDR3 length: 16 amino acids. The DNA of the CDR3 is TGCGCCAGCAGCCTGATTCCGGGACTAGCGGGGAATGAGCAGTTCTTC. It encodes CASSLIPGLAGNEQFF.

This sequence joins TRBV5-1 and TRBJ2-2, with D possibly being TRBD1 (6 bases). Germline loops: CDR1 SGHRS, CDR2 YFSETQ. CDR3 size: 16 residues. Trimming pared 0 bases from V and 1 base from J, leaving 10 bases between. DNA of the CDR3: TGCGCCAGCAGCTTGGCAGGGGTAGGGAACACCGGGGAGCTGTTTTTT. Translated, it gives CASSLAGVGNTGELFF. The whole variable domain, remainder taken from reference TRBV5-1 and TRBJ2-2, is KAGVTQTPRYLIKTRGQQVTLSCSPISGHRSVSWYQQTPGQGLQFLFEYFSETQRNKGNFPGRFSGRQFSNSRSEMNVSTLELGDSALYLCASSLAGVGNTGELFFGEGSRLTVL.

A single count supports this clone. V usage is TRBV7-2 and J usage is TRBJ2-1, with 7 bases aligning to TRBD1. CDR1 is SGHTA, CDR2 FQGNSA, per germline. After removal of 0 bases from V and 4 bases from J, the junction contained 3 bases not matched to a gene. The CDR3 runs 15 residues. CDR3: CASSLAGTAYNEQFF. As DNA, the CDR3 is TGTGCCAGCAGCTTAGCCGGGACAGCATACAATGAGCAGTTCTTC.